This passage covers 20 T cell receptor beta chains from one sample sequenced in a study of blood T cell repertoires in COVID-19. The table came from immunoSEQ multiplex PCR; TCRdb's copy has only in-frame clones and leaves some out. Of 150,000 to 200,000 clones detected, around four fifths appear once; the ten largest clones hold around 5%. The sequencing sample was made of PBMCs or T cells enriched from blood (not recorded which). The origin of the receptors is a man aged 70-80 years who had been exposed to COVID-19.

As DNA, the CDR3 is TGTGCCAGCAGTCGCTCTACAGGGACCCCACTCGGGGAGCTGTTTTTT. Translation: CASSRSTGTPLGELFF. V is TRBV14 and J is TRBJ2-2, with D perhaps matching TRBD1 (6 bases). Germline loops: CDR1 SGHDN, CDR2 FVKESK. The V gene lost 6 bases and the J gene lost 7 bases, with 21 bases spanning the gap. This CDR3 is 16 amino acids long. Full variable domain (rest looked up from reference TRBV14 and TRBJ2-2): EAGVTQFPSHSVIEKGQTVTLRCDPISGHDNLYWYRRVMGKEIKFLLHFVKESKQDESGMPNNRFLAERTGGTYSTLKVQPAELEDSGVYFCASSRSTGTPLGELFFGEGSRLTVL.

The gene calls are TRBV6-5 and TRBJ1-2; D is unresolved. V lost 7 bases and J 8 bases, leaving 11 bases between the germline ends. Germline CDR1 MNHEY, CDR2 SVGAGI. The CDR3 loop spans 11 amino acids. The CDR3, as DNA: TGTGCCAGCACCTCGGGGTCGGGCTACACCTTC. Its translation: CASTSGSGYTF.

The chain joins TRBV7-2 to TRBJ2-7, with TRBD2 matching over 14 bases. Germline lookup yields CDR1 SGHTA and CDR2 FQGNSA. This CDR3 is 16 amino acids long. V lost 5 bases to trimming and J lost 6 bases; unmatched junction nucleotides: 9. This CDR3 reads CASSGQGLAGVTEQYF. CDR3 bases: TGTGCCAGCAGCGGGCAGGGACTAGCGGGGGTTACCGAGCAGTACTTC.

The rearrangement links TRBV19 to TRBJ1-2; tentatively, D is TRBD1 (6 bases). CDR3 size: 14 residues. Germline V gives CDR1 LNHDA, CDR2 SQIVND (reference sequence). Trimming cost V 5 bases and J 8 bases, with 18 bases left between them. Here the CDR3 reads CASSSVQGRYGYTF. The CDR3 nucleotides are TGTGCCAGTAGTTCGGTACAGGGTCGATACGGCTACACCTTC.

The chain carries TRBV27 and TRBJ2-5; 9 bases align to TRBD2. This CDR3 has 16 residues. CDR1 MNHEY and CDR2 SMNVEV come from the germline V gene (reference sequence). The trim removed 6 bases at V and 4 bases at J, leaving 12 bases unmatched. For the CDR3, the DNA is TGTGCCAGCAGCCCTCCCCGGCTAGCGGGAAGAGAGACCCAGTACTTC. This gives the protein CASSPPRLAGRETQYF.

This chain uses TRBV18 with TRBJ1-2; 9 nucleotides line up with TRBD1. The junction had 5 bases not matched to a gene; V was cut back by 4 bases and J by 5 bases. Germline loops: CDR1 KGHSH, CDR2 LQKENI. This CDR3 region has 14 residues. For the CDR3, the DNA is TGTGCCAGCTCACAACTCGACAGGGGGTATGGCTACACCTTC. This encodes CASSQLDRGYGYTF.

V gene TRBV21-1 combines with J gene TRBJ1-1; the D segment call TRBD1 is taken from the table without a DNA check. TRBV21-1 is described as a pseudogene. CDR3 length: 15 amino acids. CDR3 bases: TGTGCCAGCAGCAAAGAGGGGCTGGCGAACACTGAAGCTTTCTTT. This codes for CASSKEGLANTEAFF.

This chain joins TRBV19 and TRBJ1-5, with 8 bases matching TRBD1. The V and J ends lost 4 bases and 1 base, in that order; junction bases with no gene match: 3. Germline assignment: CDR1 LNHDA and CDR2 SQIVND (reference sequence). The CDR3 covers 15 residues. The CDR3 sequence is CASSTNRGSNQPQHF. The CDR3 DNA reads TGTGCCAGTAGTACGAACAGGGGGAGCAATCAGCCCCAGCATTTT. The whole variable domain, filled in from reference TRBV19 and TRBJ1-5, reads DGGITQSPKYLFRKEGQNVTLSCEQNLNHDAMYWYRQDPGQGLRLIYYSQIVNDFQKGDIAEGYSVSREKKESFPLTVTSAQKNPTAFYLCASSTNRGSNQPQHFGDGTRLSIL.

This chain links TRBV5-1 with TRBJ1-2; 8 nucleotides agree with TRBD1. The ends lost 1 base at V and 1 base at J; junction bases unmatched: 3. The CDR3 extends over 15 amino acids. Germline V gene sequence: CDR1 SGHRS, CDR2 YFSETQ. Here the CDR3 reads CASSLNTGGNYGYTF. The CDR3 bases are TGCGCCAGCAGCTTGAACACAGGGGGTAACTATGGCTACACCTTC.

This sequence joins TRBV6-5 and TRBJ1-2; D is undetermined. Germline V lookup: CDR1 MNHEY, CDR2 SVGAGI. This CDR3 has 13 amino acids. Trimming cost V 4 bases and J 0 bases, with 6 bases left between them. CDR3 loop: CASSSLTNYGYTF. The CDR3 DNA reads TGTGCCAGCAGTTCTTTAACTAACTATGGCTACACCTTC.

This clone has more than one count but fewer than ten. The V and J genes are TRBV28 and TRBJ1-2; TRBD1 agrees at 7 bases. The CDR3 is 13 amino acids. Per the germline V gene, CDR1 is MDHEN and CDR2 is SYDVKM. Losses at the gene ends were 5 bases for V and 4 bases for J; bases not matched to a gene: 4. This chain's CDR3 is CASSGQARYGYTF. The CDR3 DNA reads TGTGCCAGCAGTGGACAGGCCCGCTATGGCTACACCTTC.

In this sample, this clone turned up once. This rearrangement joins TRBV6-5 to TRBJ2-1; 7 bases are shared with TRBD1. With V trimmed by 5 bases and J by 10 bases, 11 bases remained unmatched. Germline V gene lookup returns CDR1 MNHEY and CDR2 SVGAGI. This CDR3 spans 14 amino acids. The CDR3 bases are TGTGCCAGCAGTCCCAGAACCAACAGGGGCGAGCAGTTCTTC. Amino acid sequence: CASSPRTNRGEQFF.

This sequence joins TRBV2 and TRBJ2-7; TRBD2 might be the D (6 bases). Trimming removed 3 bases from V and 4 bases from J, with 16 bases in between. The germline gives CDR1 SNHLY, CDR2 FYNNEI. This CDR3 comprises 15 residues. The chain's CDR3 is CASSEKGRGGYEQYF. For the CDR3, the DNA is TGTGCCAGCAGTGAGAAGGGGCGGGGAGGATACGAGCAGTACTTC.

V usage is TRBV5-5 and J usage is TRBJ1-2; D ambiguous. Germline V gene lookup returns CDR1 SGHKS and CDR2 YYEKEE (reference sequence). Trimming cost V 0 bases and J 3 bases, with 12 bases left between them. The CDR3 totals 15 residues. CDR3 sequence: CASSLVLERYYGYTF. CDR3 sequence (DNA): TGTGCCAGCAGCTTGGTGCTAGAAAGATACTATGGCTACACCTTC.

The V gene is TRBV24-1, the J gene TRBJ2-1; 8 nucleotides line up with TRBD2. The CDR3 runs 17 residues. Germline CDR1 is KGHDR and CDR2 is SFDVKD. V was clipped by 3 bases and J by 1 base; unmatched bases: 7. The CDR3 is CATSDTQAGESYNEQFF. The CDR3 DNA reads TGTGCCACCAGTGATACCCAAGCGGGGGAGTCCTACAATGAGCAGTTCTTC.

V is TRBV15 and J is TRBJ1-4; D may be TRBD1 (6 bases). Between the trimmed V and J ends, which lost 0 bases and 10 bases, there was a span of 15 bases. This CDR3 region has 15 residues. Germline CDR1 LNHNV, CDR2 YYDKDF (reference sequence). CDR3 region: CATSREGRGSSKLFF. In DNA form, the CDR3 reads TGTGCCACCAGCAGAGAGGGCAGGGGTAGTTCAAAACTGTTTTTT.

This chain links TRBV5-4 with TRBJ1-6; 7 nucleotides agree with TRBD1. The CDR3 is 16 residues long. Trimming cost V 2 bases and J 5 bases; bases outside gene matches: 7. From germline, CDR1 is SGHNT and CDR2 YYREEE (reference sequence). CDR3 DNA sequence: TGTGCCAGCAGCTTCCACAGGGGTATAGATAATTCACCCCTCCACTTT. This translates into CASSFHRGIDNSPLHF.

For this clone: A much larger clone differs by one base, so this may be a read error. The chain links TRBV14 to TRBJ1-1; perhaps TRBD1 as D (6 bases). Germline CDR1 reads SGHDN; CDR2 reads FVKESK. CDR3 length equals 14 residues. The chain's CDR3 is CTSSRGQLTTEAFF. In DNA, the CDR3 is TGTACCAGCAGCCGAGGACAGCTAACCACTGAAGCTTTCTTT.

CDR3 bases: TGTGCCAGCAGCCTTAGGGGGTTCGACTCTGGAAACACCATATATTTT. Translated: CASSLRGFDSGNTIYF. V gene TRBV5-8 combines with J gene TRBJ1-3; D perhaps matches TRBD1 (6 bases). V dropped 4 bases and J dropped 0 bases, with 14 bases sitting between them. CDR1 is SGHTS, CDR2 YDEGEE, per germline. The CDR3 consists of 16 residues.

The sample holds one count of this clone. In DNA, the CDR3 is TGTGCCAGCAGCAGTAGCGGAGTTGAGCAGTTCTTC. The encoded protein is CASSSSGVEQFF. The chain uses TRBV5-4 and TRBJ2-1, with D possibly matching TRBD2 (6 bases). CDR3 length: 12 amino acids. Per the germline V gene, CDR1 is SGHNT and CDR2 is YYREEE (reference sequence). The germline V and J ends were trimmed by 4 bases and 9 bases, with 11 bases remaining between them.